The next 31 T cell receptor beta chains were all read from a single sample in a study of T cells in Graves' hyperthyroidism and ophthalmopathy. TCR beta CDR3 regions were amplified from RNA transcripts. RT-PCR in the first round (using the HTBI primer set) targeted the TCR CDR3. In TCRdb, the multiplex PCR reads were re-called with MiXCR into one record per CDR3 protein. The table records some 500,000 distinct CDR3 sequences, 16% of them present only once. The sample was blood. The receptors were gathered from a woman under 40 with Graves' ophthalmopathy.

This clonotype occurred a few times. J is TRBJ2-1 and V is TRBV27; D might be TRBD2 (5 bases). V shed 4 bases and J shed 10 bases, with 17 bases lying between them. The V gene's germline CDR1 is MNHEY and CDR2 SMNVEV (reference sequence). The CDR3 extends over 14 amino acids. The CDR3 spells CASSSSQLAREQFF. CDR3 DNA sequence: TGTGCCAGCAGTTCATCTCAGCTAGCTCGGGAGCAGTTCTTC.

There are many counts of this clonotype. V is TRBV11-1 and J is TRBJ2-1; 7 nucleotides match TRBD2. CDR1 and CDR2 (germline): SGHAT, FQDESV (reference sequence). V shed 7 bases, J shed 7 bases, and the junction held 16 bases outside the gene matches. The CDR3 is 16 amino acids. In DNA form, the CDR3 reads TGTGCCAGCACTACCGCCGAATGGGCTAGCGGAAATGAGCAGTTCTTC. Protein sequence: CASTTAEWASGNEQFF.

This clonotype appeared many times. This chain joins TRBV6-1 and TRBJ2-5; 12 nucleotides line up with TRBD2. CDR1 and CDR2 (germline): MNHNS, SASEGT. The CDR3 is 19 amino acids. The V segment lost 5 bases and the J segment 5 bases; nucleotides outside the gene matches: 18. CDR3 protein: CASSYFGSGLAGGSETQYF. The CDR3 nucleotides read TGTGCCAGCAGTTACTTTGGCTCCGGGCTAGCGGGAGGGTCGGAGACCCAGTACTTC.

This clonotype has a count of ten or more. The chain couples TRBV3-1 to TRBJ1-3; D gene uncertain. The germline gives CDR1 LGHDT, CDR2 YNNKEL (reference sequence). V dropped 3 bases and J dropped 0 bases, with 12 bases sitting between them. CDR3 length: 16 amino acids. The CDR3 bases are TGTGCCAGCAGCCATAAGTTACTTGACTCTGGAAACACCATATATTTT. Its translation is CASSHKLLDSGNTIYF.

The rearrangement joins TRBV20-1 to TRBJ2-3; D gene uncertain. V was trimmed by 3 bases and J by 1 base, leaving 11 bases between them. The CDR3 has 14 residues. CDR1 is DFQATT and CDR2 is SNEGSKA in the germline V gene (reference sequence). For the CDR3, the DNA is TGCAGTGCTAGTACTGATTTCCGCACAGATACGCAGTATTTT. Protein: CSASTDFRTDTQYF.

Ten or more counts support this clonotype. The chain recombines TRBV11-2 with TRBJ2-1, with 11 positions matching TRBD2. This CDR3 is 16 amino acids long. The germline CDR1 and CDR2 sequences are SGHAT and FQNNGV. J was trimmed by 3 bases and V by 1 base; bases with no gene match: 2. This CDR3 is CASSLGGTSGYNEQFF. The CDR3 nucleotides read TGTGCCAGCAGCTTAGGCGGGACTAGCGGCTACAATGAGCAGTTCTTC.

This clonotype has more than one count but fewer than ten. V and J are TRBV11-2 and TRBJ2-7, with D uncertain. The CDR3 sequence is 13 residues long. Germline V gene lookup returns CDR1 SGHAT and CDR2 FQNNGV. Trimming took 2 bases from V and 2 from J, leaving 7 bases between them. The CDR3 nucleotides read TGTGCCAGCAGCTTAAGGTTCACCTACGAGCAGTACTTC. As protein: CASSLRFTYEQYF. The full variable domain, rest sourced from reference TRBV11-2 and TRBJ2-7, is EAGVAQSPRYKIIEKRQSVAFWCNPISGHATLYWYQQILGQGPKLLIQFQNNGVVDDSQLPKDRFSAERLKGVDSTLKIQPAKLEDSAVYLCASSLRFTYEQYFGPGTRLTVT.

The rearrangement links TRBV3-1 to TRBJ2-7; D is ambiguous. CDR3 length equals 13 residues. Germline V gene data show CDR1 as LGHDT and CDR2 as YNNKEL (reference sequence). Trimming cost V 3 bases and J 6 bases, with 12 bases left between them. The DNA for the CDR3 is TGTGCCAGCAGCCACAAATCGCCCCGCGAGCAGTACTTC. Translating gives CASSHKSPREQYF.

This clonotype was picked up many times. This chain connects TRBV5-1 to TRBJ2-3; no firm D call. CDR3 size: 16 residues. CDR1 is SGHRS, CDR2 YFSETQ, per germline. The V and J ends lost 0 bases and 0 bases respectively, with 11 bases between them. The CDR3 is CASSLVRYASTDTQYF. The CDR3 bases are TGCGCCAGCAGCTTGGTTCGATACGCTAGCACAGATACGCAGTATTTT.

In this sample, this clonotype turned up a few times. This chain joins TRBV5-6 and TRBJ2-1; D may be TRBD1 (5 bases). V was cut by 2 bases and J by 5 bases, with 11 bases left in between. Germline V CDR1 and CDR2: SGHDT, YYEEEE. The CDR3 covers 14 residues. CDR3 sequence (DNA): TGTGCCAGCAGCTTCCCCAGGGCCCACAATGAGCAGTTCTTC. It is translated as CASSFPRAHNEQFF.

This clonotype was counted at least ten times. The chain uses TRBV30 and TRBJ2-1; D may be TRBD1 (6 bases). This CDR3 has 14 amino acids. CDR1 GTSNPN and CDR2 SVGIG come from the germline V gene (reference sequence). V gave up 4 bases and J gave up 0 bases, with 10 bases separating them. The CDR3 here is CAWTRGDSYNEQFF. The DNA for the CDR3 is TGTGCCTGGACCAGGGGAGACTCCTACAATGAGCAGTTCTTC. The full variable domain, in which reference TRBV30 and TRBJ2-1 provide the parts outside the CDR3, is SQTIHQWPATLVQPVGSPLSLECTVEGTSNPNLYWYRQAAGRGLQLLFYSVGIGQISSEVPQNLSASRPQDRQFILSSKKLLLSDSGFYLCAWTRGDSYNEQFFGPGTRLTVL.

The chain combines TRBV7-2 with TRBJ2-5; D assignment may be TRBD1 or TRBD2 (5 bases each). V was clipped by 5 bases and J by 3 bases, with 10 bases between them. Germline values: CDR1 SGHTA, CDR2 FQGNSA. The CDR3 contains 13 residues. The CDR3 region is CASSPGPEETQYF. In DNA form, the CDR3 reads TGTGCCAGCAGCCCGGGACCGGAAGAGACCCAGTACTTC.

The V and J genes are TRBV25-1 and TRBJ2-7, with D uncertain. The CDR3 has 12 residues. Trimming stripped 6 bases from V and 2 bases from J, with 8 bases between. Per the germline V gene, CDR1 is MGHDK and CDR2 is SYGVNS. This CDR3 is CASSVDPYEQYF. In nucleotides, the CDR3 is TGTGCCAGCAGCGTCGATCCCTACGAGCAGTACTTC.

This clonotype was counted at least ten times. The rearrangement joins TRBV30 to TRBJ1-1; 8 positions match TRBD1. The germline V gene encodes CDR1 GTSNPN and CDR2 SVGIG (reference sequence). J gave up 2 bases and V 1 base, and 6 bases lay outside the gene matches. CDR3 length equals 15 residues. The CDR3: CAWSEGQGRNTEAFF. CDR3 sequence (DNA): TGTGCCTGGAGTGAAGGACAGGGTCGCAACACTGAAGCTTTCTTT. The entire variable domain, with the rest obtained from reference TRBV30 and TRBJ1-1, is as follows: SQTIHQWPATLVQPVGSPLSLECTVEGTSNPNLYWYRQAAGRGLQLLFYSVGIGQISSEVPQNLSASRPQDRQFILSSKKLLLSDSGFYLCAWSEGQGRNTEAFFGQGTRLTVV.

This clonotype was seen a single time. Its ends do not fully match the called genes, so a read error is possible. V is TRBV25-1 and J is TRBJ1-2; D not resolved. Germline CDR1 is MGHDK and CDR2 is SYGVNS. The CDR3 runs to 15 residues. DNA for the CDR3: TGTGCCAGCTCACCGGTTAACGCGGCTCTCTATGGCCACACCTTC. Its translation is CASSPVNAALYGHTF.

CDR3 sequence (DNA): TGTGCCAGCAGCCAAAGGGAAATGAACACTGAAGCTTTCTTT. Its protein is CASSQREMNTEAFF. The chain carries TRBV4-2 and TRBJ1-1, with D unresolved. The CDR3 is made up of 14 amino acids. V was pared by 2 bases and J by 0 bases, with 7 bases between. Germline assignment: CDR1 LGHNA and CDR2 YNFKEQ.

This clonotype has a count of ten or more. The chain has TRBV12-3 or TRBV12-4 and TRBJ1-1; D is perhaps TRBD1 (5 bases). V was cut by 7 bases and J by 2 bases, with 14 bases left in between. The CDR3 sequence is 14 residues long. Here the CDR3 reads CASIPTVLNTEAFF. CDR3 nucleotide sequence: TGTGCCAGCATCCCGACAGTGTTAAACACTGAAGCTTTCTTT.

Note on this clonotype: Since a much larger clone is just one base distant, this may be a read error. This rearrangement joins TRBV20-1 to TRBJ2-3; a weak D match, TRBD2 (6 bases). This CDR3 comprises 14 residues. Germline V lookup: CDR1 DFQATT, CDR2 SNEGSKA (reference sequence). V lost 0 bases to trimming and J lost 4 bases, with 11 bases between them. In nucleotides, the CDR3 is TGCAGTGCTAGAGATTGGTCTAGCGCAGATACGCAGTATTTT. Translating gives CSARDWSSADTQYF.

This clonotype was observed at least ten times. The chain is built from TRBV7-2 and TRBJ2-7; a weak D match, TRBD2 (6 bases). The CDR3 loop spans 14 amino acids. CDR1 SGHTA and CDR2 FQGNSA come from the germline V gene. Trimming took 1 base from V and 6 from J, leaving 13 bases between them. CDR3 DNA: TGTGCCAGCAGCTTAGAACTAGCATTTGGCGAGCAGTACTTC. It specifies CASSLELAFGEQYF.

This clonotype was detected ten times or more. The chain joins TRBV7-2 to TRBJ2-2, with TRBD2 matching 11 bases. This CDR3 is 18 amino acids long. Germline V lookup: CDR1 SGHTA, CDR2 FQGNSA. V lost 6 bases and J lost 7; bases outside the gene matches: 16. CDR3 protein: CASSRPAGLAGGGGELFF. The CDR3, as DNA: TGTGCCAGCAGTCGTCCCGCCGGGCTAGCGGGAGGTGGCGGGGAGCTGTTTTTT.

The genes are TRBV4-2 and TRBJ1-4, with no clear D. Germline values: CDR1 LGHNA, CDR2 YNFKEQ. The V end was cut by 0 bases, the J end by 7 bases, with 15 bases between. CDR3 length: 16 amino acids. The CDR3 nucleotides read TGTGCCAGCAGCCAAGATAGCCAGGCCCGGCGTGAAAAACTGTTTTTT. Amino acids: CASSQDSQARREKLFF.

In its sample, this clonotype was seen many times. V usage is TRBV3-1 and J usage is TRBJ2-1; the D is unclear. This CDR3 has 13 residues. Germline V lookup: CDR1 LGHDT, CDR2 YNNKEL (reference sequence). With 1 base removed from V and 8 bases from J, the gap between germline ends came to 9 bases. The CDR3 DNA is TGTGCCAGCAGCCAAGCTCTTGGAGATGAGCAGTTCTTC. Translated, it gives CASSQALGDEQFF.

This clonotype was seen ten or more times. The CDR3 DNA reads TGTGCCAGCAGTTTATTGGCCAGTAGCACAGATACGCAGTATTTT. Encoded protein: CASSLLASSTDTQYF. The rearrangement links TRBV28 to TRBJ2-3; no definite D call. The germline V and J ends were trimmed by 1 base and 0 bases, with 8 bases remaining between them. The CDR3 contains 15 residues. Germline assignment: CDR1 MDHEN and CDR2 SYDVKM.

The chain uses TRBV14 and TRBJ2-1; 10 bases match TRBD2. The CDR3 is 21 amino acids. With V trimmed by 0 bases and J by 5 bases, 19 bases remained unmatched. Germline CDR1 is SGHDN and CDR2 is FVKESK. The CDR3 coding sequence is TGTGCCAGCAGCCAAGAGAGGGGCCCGGGACTAGCGAGATTGGGGAACAATGAGCAGTTCTTC. This encodes CASSQERGPGLARLGNNEQFF.

In its sample, this clonotype was seen many times. The junction and the germline gene differ at one end; a read error may be behind it. V gene TRBV7-7 combines with J gene TRBJ2-3; either TRBD1 or TRBD2 may supply D (5 bases each). CDR1 is SSHAT and CDR2 is FNYEAQ in the germline V gene (reference sequence). The CDR3 loop spans 14 amino acids. CDR3 protein: CASSSGTDPDTQYF. The CDR3 region has the DNA TGTGCTAGCAGCAGTGGGACGGACCCAGATACGCAGTATTTT. The full variable domain, its missing parts supplied by reference TRBV7-7 and TRBJ2-3, is GAGVSQSPRYKVTKRGQDVTLRCDPISSHATLYWYQQALGQGPEFLTYFNYEAQPDKSGLPSDRFSAERPEGSISTLTIQRTEQRDSAMYRCASSSGTDPDTQYFGPGTRLTVL.

This clonotype was seen more than once but under ten times. The genes are TRBV29-1 and TRBJ2-3, with D perhaps matching TRBD1 or TRBD2 (6 bases each). Trimming stripped 2 bases from V and 1 base from J, with 13 bases between. Germline V CDR1 and CDR2: SQVTM, ANQGSEA. The length of the CDR3 is 15 residues. This CDR3 reads CSVEMGGAGTDTQYF. The CDR3 DNA reads TGCAGCGTTGAAATGGGGGGCGCGGGCACAGATACGCAGTATTTT.

In its sample, this clonotype was seen many times. The chain is built from TRBV6-1 and TRBJ1-1; D is uncertain. Germline V gene lookup returns CDR1 MNHNS and CDR2 SASEGT. The V and J ends lost 2 bases and 8 bases respectively, with 12 bases between them. CDR3 length: 13 amino acids. The CDR3 DNA is TGTGCCAGCAGTGAAATTTTGGTCGCGGAAGCTTTCTTT. Translated: CASSEILVAEAFF.

Ten or more counts support this clonotype. This chain uses TRBV12-3 or TRBV12-4 with TRBJ2-7; 7 nucleotides line up with TRBD1. V trimming: 4 bases; J trimming: 9 bases; junction bases outside the gene matches: 18. This CDR3 region has 16 residues. The CDR3 is CASSSPGTEPVLGQYF. The CDR3 DNA is TGTGCCAGCAGTTCCCCCGGGACAGAGCCCGTCCTAGGGCAGTACTTC.

There are many counts of this clonotype. The rearrangement uses TRBV20-1 and TRBJ1-1; D unresolved. CDR1 is DFQATT and CDR2 is SNEGSKA in the germline V gene (reference sequence). The V gene lost 0 bases and the J gene lost 1 base, with 9 bases spanning the gap. CDR3 size: 14 residues. CDR3 loop: CSARDRWQNTEAFF. DNA for the CDR3: TGCAGTGCTAGAGATCGTTGGCAGAACACTGAAGCTTTCTTT.

There are many counts of this clonotype. The rearrangement links TRBV3-1 to TRBJ2-1; the D gene is possibly TRBD1 (6 bases). The CDR3 has 11 amino acids. Trimming stripped 4 bases from V and 10 bases from J, with 8 bases between. Germline CDR1 LGHDT, CDR2 YNNKEL (reference sequence). CDR3 protein: CASSRDIEQFF. The CDR3 DNA reads TGTGCCAGCAGCCGGGACATAGAGCAGTTCTTC.

The chain recombines TRBV6-1 with TRBJ2-1; D might be TRBD2 (6 bases). Per the germline V gene, CDR1 is MNHNS and CDR2 is SASEGT. The CDR3 runs 14 residues. V was pared by 5 bases and J by 7 bases, with 15 bases between. For the CDR3, the DNA is TGTGCCAGCAGTACATCGGGACTCTCGAATGAGCAGTTCTTC. Protein product: CASSTSGLSNEQFF.